What follows are 19 T cell receptor beta chains derived from one specimen sequenced in a study of cytotoxic CD8 clonotypes in ibrutinib-treated CLL. The assay was immunoSEQ multiplex PCR, and TCRdb's table has in-frame clones only and misses some. The sample shows roughly 13,000 clones, around half of them seen only once. The sample consisted of PBMCs, taken at an approximately 23-month disease-progression time point, from a patient treated with ibrutinib. Receptors originate from a human donor with chronic lymphocytic leukemia.

This CDR3 is CAWSDSNYGYTF. CDR3 DNA sequence: TGTGCCTGGAGTGACTCTAACTATGGCTACACCTTC. This rearrangement joins TRBV30 to TRBJ1-2; D not resolved. CDR1 GTSNPN and CDR2 SVGIG come from the germline V gene (reference sequence). This CDR3 comprises 12 residues. V lost 1 base and J lost 0, with 3 bases in between.

The chain has TRBV19 and TRBJ2-1, with D perhaps matching TRBD2 (5 bases). The CDR3 spans 15 residues. V was clipped by 2 bases and J by 5 bases, with 13 bases between them. Germline CDR1 and CDR2: LNHDA and SQIVND (reference sequence). In DNA, the CDR3 is TGTGCCAGTAGTATAAGGATCGGGATCCACAATGAGCAGTTCTTC. It translates to CASSIRIGIHNEQFF.

The V call is TRBV7-9, the J call TRBJ1-1; D gene uncertain. The V gene's germline CDR1 is SEHNR and CDR2 FQNEAQ (reference sequence). There are 14 residues in the CDR3. V dropped 1 base and J dropped 4 bases, with 10 bases sitting between them. The CDR3: CASSLVGFGTEAFF. As DNA, the CDR3 is TGTGCCAGCAGCTTAGTGGGATTCGGCACTGAAGCTTTCTTT.

A few counts support this clone. The chain has TRBV4-1 and TRBJ1-1, with D perhaps matching TRBD1 (5 bases). The CDR3 has 14 residues. Germline V gives CDR1 MGHRA, CDR2 YSYEKL. V gave up 2 bases and J gave up 10 bases, with 17 bases separating them. Written as DNA, the CDR3 is TGCGCCAGCAGCCAACTCCCGGGGGAAGAAGTAGCTTTCTTT. It yields the protein CASSQLPGEEVAFF.

The genes are TRBV4-1 and TRBJ2-7; 9 bases are a match to TRBD1. V gave up 1 base and J gave up 3 bases; unmatched junction bases: 7. In germline, CDR1 is MGHRA, CDR2 YSYEKL. CDR3 size: 16 residues. For the CDR3, the DNA is TGCGCCAGCAGCCAAGGAGCCGGGACAGGGAGCTACGAGCAGTACTTC. This gives the protein CASSQGAGTGSYEQYF.

As concerns this clone: Other DNA sequences of this sample code for an identical CDR3. This rearrangement joins TRBV18 to TRBJ2-7; 9 nucleotides align to TRBD1. Germline V gene data show CDR1 as KGHSH and CDR2 as LQKENI. This CDR3 region has 12 residues. Trimming cost V 3 bases and J 6 bases; bases outside gene matches: 0. CDR3 in DNA: TGTGCCAGCTCACCGGACAGGGGCGAGCAGTACTTC. This encodes CASSPDRGEQYF.

In its sample, this clone was seen a few times. This chain uses TRBV27 with TRBJ1-6; 7 positions match TRBD1. The trim removed 6 bases at V and 1 base at J, leaving 12 bases unmatched. This CDR3 has 18 amino acids. Germline lookup yields CDR1 MNHEY and CDR2 SMNVEV (reference sequence). CDR3 DNA: TGTGCCAGCAGCCAAGACAGGGTTAAGGCTTCCTATAATTCACCCCTCCACTTT. The encoded protein is CASSQDRVKASYNSPLHF.

The V and J genes are TRBV4-1 and TRBJ2-7; the D is unclear. V shed 1 base and J shed 6 bases, with 13 bases lying between them. This CDR3 has 14 residues. From germline, CDR1 is MGHRA and CDR2 YSYEKL. DNA for the CDR3: TGCGCCAGCAGCCAAGGGCCGGCTATCGGCGAGCAGTACTTC. It is translated as CASSQGPAIGEQYF.

This clone has just a few counts. This rearrangement joins TRBV7-6 to TRBJ2-5; TRBD1 might be the D (5 bases). The ends were cut back, 5 bases at V and 5 bases at J, with 18 bases in the middle. Germline loops: CDR1 SGHVS, CDR2 FNYEAQ. This CDR3 contains 15 residues. The CDR3 spells CASSRTPGFVETQYF. The DNA for the CDR3 is TGTGCCAGCAGCCGCACCCCAGGGTTCGTGGAGACCCAGTACTTC.

This sequence joins TRBV27 and TRBJ1-2; D is unresolved. Germline V lookup: CDR1 MNHEY, CDR2 SMNVEV (reference sequence). V lost 8 bases, J lost 2 bases, and 6 bases lay in between. The CDR3 is 11 residues long. DNA for the CDR3: TGTGCCAGCCGGGGAAACTATGGCTACACCTTC. The encoded protein is CASRGNYGYTF.

CDR3: CASSQAGTGVGEQYF. The CDR3, as DNA: TGCGCCAGCAGCCAAGCCGGGACAGGTGTGGGCGAGCAGTACTTC. The chain carries TRBV4-1 and TRBJ2-7, with 8 positions matching TRBD1. Trimming removed 1 base from V and 6 bases from J; junction bases left unmatched: 8. CDR3 size: 15 residues. Germline V gene lookup returns CDR1 MGHRA and CDR2 YSYEKL.

The chain links TRBV27 to TRBJ1-1, with 7 bases identical to TRBD1. CDR1 and CDR2 from the germline V gene are MNHEY and SMNVEV (reference sequence). The CDR3 is 13 amino acids. V gave up 5 bases and J gave up 7 bases; unmatched junction bases: 7. CDR3 amino acids: CASSTTGRHEAFF. The CDR3 DNA is TGTGCCAGCAGTACGACAGGGCGTCATGAAGCTTTCTTT.

V and J are TRBV9 and TRBJ1-2, with D possibly TRBD1 on 5 matching bases. V was pared by 0 bases and J by 8 bases, with 14 bases between. There are 14 residues in the CDR3. Germline loops: CDR1 SGDLS, CDR2 YYNGEE. CDR3: CASSVAEEGNGYTF. In DNA, the CDR3 is TGTGCCAGCAGCGTAGCAGAGGAGGGGAACGGCTACACCTTC.

V is TRBV27 and J is TRBJ2-7; D might be TRBD1 (6 bases). The germline V and J ends were trimmed by 8 bases and 0 bases, with 17 bases remaining between them. Per germline, CDR1 MNHEY and CDR2 SMNVEV (reference sequence). The CDR3 is 15 residues long. In DNA form, the CDR3 reads TGTGCCAGCCGACCCAGTATGGGGGCCTCCTACGAGCAGTACTTC. Translated, it gives CASRPSMGASYEQYF.

V usage is TRBV15 and J usage is TRBJ2-7, with TRBD2 matching 11 bases. In germline, CDR1 is LNHNV, CDR2 YYDKDF (reference sequence). The length of the CDR3 is 19 residues. The ends lost 0 bases at V and 0 bases at J; junction bases unmatched: 10. CDR3 nucleotide sequence: TGTGCCACCAGCAGAGATCTACTTAGCGGGGGGGATAGCTCCTACGAGCAGTACTTC. This sequence encodes CATSRDLLSGGDSSYEQYF.

V usage is TRBV10-3 and J usage is TRBJ2-5, with D maybe TRBD1 (6 bases). Germline-derived CDR1 and CDR2 are ENHRY and SYGVKD. The CDR3 totals 15 residues. V lost 2 bases to trimming and J lost 5 bases, with 15 bases between them. In nucleotides, the CDR3 is TGTGCCATCAGTGAGCCAACAGGGCAAGTCGAGACCCAGTACTTC. Protein: CAISEPTGQVETQYF.

This chain links TRBV5-4 with TRBJ1-2; D is unresolved. Trimming shortened V by 5 bases and J by 3 bases, and 17 bases separated the two germline ends. The CDR3 extends over 15 amino acids. Per the germline V gene, CDR1 is SGHNT and CDR2 is YYREEE (reference sequence). The CDR3 region is CASSGSGPLDYGYTF. For the CDR3, the DNA is TGTGCCAGCAGTGGATCCGGGCCACTGGACTATGGCTACACCTTC.

Concerning this clone: The sample contains more than one DNA sequence encoding this CDR3. V gene TRBV7-7 combines with J gene TRBJ2-1; D is uncertain. The CDR3 is 14 residues long. Germline CDR1 and CDR2: SSHAT and FNYEAQ (reference sequence). The germline V and J ends were trimmed by 0 bases and 5 bases, with 8 bases remaining between them. CDR3: CASSLAGGHNEQFF. CDR3 DNA sequence: TGTGCCAGCAGCTTAGCAGGCGGACACAATGAGCAGTTCTTC.

CDR3 residues: CASSLGHTNTGELFF. The CDR3 region has the DNA TGCGCCAGCAGCTTGGGACATACGAACACCGGGGAGCTGTTTTTT. The rearrangement joins TRBV5-1 to TRBJ2-2, with D uncertain. From germline, CDR1 is SGHRS and CDR2 YFSETQ. V was shortened by 0 bases and J by 0 bases, with 6 bases between the two germline ends. This CDR3 spans 15 amino acids.